These 15 T cell receptor beta chains were all obtained from the same sample, sequenced in a study of CXCR3-negative and CXCR3-positive naive CD8 T cells. The antigens of these receptors remain unknown. UMI-labeled TRB cDNA libraries were prepared by 5' RACE. Reanalyzing the 5' RACE reads, TCRdb keeps one entry per CDR3 protein, without DNA. The listing records 110,000 or so distinct CDR3 sequences. General observations from the study: Against CXCR3-negative naive cells, CXCR3-positive naive cells showed more hydrophobic TRB CDR3s.

The sequenced material came from naive CXCR3+ CD8+ T cells from blood. Noted subset: CD45RO-CCR7+CD27+CD95- naive CD8+ T cells expressing CXCR3 (TNR3+). Source of these receptors: a human donor in good health. Some clones in this sample may be carry-over from other donors' samples.

The chain links TRBV4-2 to TRBJ2-1; TCRdb gives TRBD1 as the D gene, but with no DNA this cannot be confirmed. The CDR3 contains 12 residues. Per the germline V gene, CDR1 is LGHNA and CDR2 is YNFKEQ. Here the CDR3 reads CASSQDNWGEFF.

V and J are TRBV20-1 and TRBJ2-7. Germline-derived CDR1 and CDR2 are DFQATT and SNEGSKA (reference sequence). The CDR3 runs to 13 residues. This chain's CDR3 is CSASVVYPYEQYF.

The chain is built from TRBV6-5 and TRBJ2-6. CDR3 size: 14 residues. Germline CDR1 MNHEY, CDR2 SVGAGI. CDR3 protein: CASSPVSGANVLTF.

This rearrangement joins TRBV4-3 to TRBJ2-1; TCRdb designates TRBD2, a call that cannot be tested without DNA. Germline CDR1 and CDR2: LGHNA and YSLEER. The CDR3 runs to 19 residues. CDR3 in amino acids: CASSQSGTSEILSYNEHFF.

The chain links TRBV7-6 to TRBJ2-7; the TRBD1 assignment by TCRdb is unverifiable without DNA. Germline CDR1 is SGHVS and CDR2 is FNYEAQ. CDR3 length equals 14 residues. The CDR3 is CASSPRDGHYEQYF.

The chain has TRBV15 and TRBJ2-1; the TRBD1 assignment by TCRdb is unverifiable without DNA. CDR3 length: 16 residues. Germline CDR1 reads LNHNV; CDR2 reads YYDKDF (reference sequence). This CDR3 reads CATSRGFPSGGNEQFF.

The V call is TRBV5-4, the J call TRBJ1-2. This CDR3 comprises 15 residues. Germline assignment: CDR1 SGHNT and CDR2 YYREEE (reference sequence). CDR3: CASSFANRDYYGYTF.

The V gene is TRBV2, the J gene TRBJ2-7; TCRdb's D call of TRBD2 is untestable without DNA. Germline V gene data show CDR1 as SNHLY and CDR2 as FYNNEI. The CDR3 has 15 residues. This CDR3 reads CASQQAGGGSYEQYF.

The V gene is TRBV5-1, the J gene TRBJ2-7. The CDR3 loop spans 13 amino acids. Germline-derived CDR1 and CDR2 are SGHRS and YFSETQ. CDR3 loop: CASSFGIPNEQYF.

CDR3 protein: CASSSTVGDEQFF. The chain carries TRBV19 and TRBJ2-1; TCRdb selects TRBD1, and the lack of DNA leaves this call unchecked. Germline loops: CDR1 LNHDA, CDR2 SQIVND (reference sequence). This CDR3 has 13 residues.

The rearrangement uses TRBV5-6 and TRBJ2-7; without DNA, the TCRdb call of TRBD2 cannot be checked. The CDR3 length is 13 residues. Germline CDR1 reads SGHDT; CDR2 reads YYEEEE. Here the CDR3 reads CASSPALEGEQYF.

V usage is TRBV29-1 and J usage is TRBJ2-1; TCRdb designates TRBD1, a call that cannot be tested without DNA. There are 15 residues in the CDR3. Germline-derived CDR1 and CDR2 are SQVTM and ANQGSEA. CDR3 loop: CSVVVGVSSYNEQFF.

The chain carries TRBV28 and TRBJ1-1; TCRdb selects TRBD1, and the lack of DNA leaves this call unchecked. Germline V gene lookup returns CDR1 MDHEN and CDR2 SYDVKM. CDR3 length: 17 residues. The CDR3 here is CASSPLRPDRKNTEAFF. Supplemented by reference TRBV28 and TRBJ1-1, the full variable domain reads DVKVTQSSRYLVKRTGEKVFLECVQDMDHENMFWYRQDPGLGLRLIYFSYDVKMKEKGDIPEGYSVSREKKERFSLILESASTNQTSMYLCASSPLRPDRKNTEAFFGQGTRLTVV.

The chain carries TRBV21-1 and TRBJ2-4. TRBV21-1 is a known pseudogene. The CDR3 loop spans 17 amino acids. The CDR3 spells CASSKNLGPLAKNIQYF.

The chain links TRBV20-1 to TRBJ2-7; the D call from TCRdb, TRBD2, cannot be confirmed without DNA. The CDR3 length is 13 residues. Per the germline V gene, CDR1 is DFQATT and CDR2 is SNEGSKA (reference sequence). The CDR3 spells CSARTSGNDEQYF.